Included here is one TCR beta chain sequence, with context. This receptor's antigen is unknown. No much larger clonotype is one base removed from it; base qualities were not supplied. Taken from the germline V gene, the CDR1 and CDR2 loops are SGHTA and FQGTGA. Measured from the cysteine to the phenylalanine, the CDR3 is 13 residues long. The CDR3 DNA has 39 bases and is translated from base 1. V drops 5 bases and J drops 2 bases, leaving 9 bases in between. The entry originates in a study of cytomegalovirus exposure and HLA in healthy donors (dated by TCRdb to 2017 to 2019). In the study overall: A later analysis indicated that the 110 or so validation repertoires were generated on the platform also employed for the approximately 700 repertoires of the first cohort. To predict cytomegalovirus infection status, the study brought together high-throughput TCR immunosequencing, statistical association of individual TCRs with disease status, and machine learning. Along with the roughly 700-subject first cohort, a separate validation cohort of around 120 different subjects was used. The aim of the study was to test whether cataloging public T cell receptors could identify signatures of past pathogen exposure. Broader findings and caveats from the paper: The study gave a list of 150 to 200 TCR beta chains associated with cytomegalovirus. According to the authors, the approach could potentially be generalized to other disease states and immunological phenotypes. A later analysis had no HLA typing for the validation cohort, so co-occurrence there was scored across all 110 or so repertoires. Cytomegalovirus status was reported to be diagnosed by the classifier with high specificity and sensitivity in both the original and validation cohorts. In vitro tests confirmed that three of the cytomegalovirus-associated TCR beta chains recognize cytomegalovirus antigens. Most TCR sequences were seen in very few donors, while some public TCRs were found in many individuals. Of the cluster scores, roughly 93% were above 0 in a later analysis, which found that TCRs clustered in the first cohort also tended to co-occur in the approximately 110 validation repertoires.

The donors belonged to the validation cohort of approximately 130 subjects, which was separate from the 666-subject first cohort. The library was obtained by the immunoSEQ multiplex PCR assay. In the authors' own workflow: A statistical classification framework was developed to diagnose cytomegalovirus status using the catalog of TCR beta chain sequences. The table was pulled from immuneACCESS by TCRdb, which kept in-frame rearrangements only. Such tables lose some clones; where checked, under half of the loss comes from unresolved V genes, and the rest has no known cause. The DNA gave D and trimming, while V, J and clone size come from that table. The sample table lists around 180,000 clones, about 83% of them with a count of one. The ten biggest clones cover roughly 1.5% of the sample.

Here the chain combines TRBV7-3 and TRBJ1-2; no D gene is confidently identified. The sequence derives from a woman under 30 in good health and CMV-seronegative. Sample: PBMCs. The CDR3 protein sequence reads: CASSLRENYGYTF. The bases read TGTGCCAGCAGCCTAAGGGAGAACTATGGCTACACCTTC.